This T cell receptor (beta chain) was retrieved from a study of prognosis after radiotherapy for stage I lung cancer. Across the whole study: Tumor type comprised squamous cell carcinoma in roughly seven patients and adenocarcinoma in about 13.

The genomic DNA TCR beta CDR3 region underwent two rounds of multiplex PCR. During first-round PCR, primers specific to each TRBV and TRBJ gene were used. TCRdb used MiXCR to reprocess the multiplex PCR reads, holding one entry per CDR3 protein. The data contain about 16,000 distinct CDR3 sequences, around two fifths of them singletons. The V gene lost 5 bases and the J gene lost 8 bases, with 22 bases spanning the gap. This CDR3 has 16 amino acids. CDR1 MNHEY and CDR2 SVGEGT come from the germline V gene. Study observations and caveats: Stereotactic body radiation therapy was followed by fewer unique TCR clones, median approximately 10,000 versus 7,000.

Comments on this clonotype: Its antigen is not known.

Two separate time points each saw a draw of approximately 6 milliliters of peripheral blood. The sequences come from PBMCs, collected before or after stereotactic body radiation therapy (not recorded which). This TCR was recovered from a donor older than 45 with non-small cell lung cancer. The V gene is TRBV6-2 or TRBV6-3, the J gene TRBJ2-1; TRBD1 is a possible D gene (5 bases). The chain's CDR3 is CASSEYQGSAGDEQFF. In nucleotides, the CDR3 is TGTGCCAGCAGTGAATACCAGGGAAGCGCAGGCGATGAGCAGTTCTTC.